The clone carrying this T cell receptor (beta chain) has a handful of counts. Its matching antigen is unknown. The sample is drawn from a study of post-analysis software for immune sequencing data. Whole-study findings and limits: When the samples were clustered directly with F measure, those that had been prepared in the same batch showed strong co-clustering. The study found significantly lower normalized Chao1 diversity in multiple sclerosis patients than in controls. Patients showed TRBV5-6, TRBV5-1 and TRBV20-1 among four to six TRBV segments more frequent than in controls.

cDNA libraries of TCR beta carried unique molecular identifiers. One entry per CDR3 protein results from TCRdb running MiXCR on the PCR reads. The sample holds fewer than 850,000 distinct CDR3 sequences; 30% are singletons and the top ten take around 0.55%. Per germline, CDR1 SEHNR and CDR2 FQNEAQ (reference sequence). J lost 5 bases, V lost 4 bases, and 9 bases had no gene match. This CDR3 has 16 amino acids. The sample taken for sequencing was blood. This clonotype was obtained from a girl between 5 and 17 years old with multiple sclerosis. V and J are TRBV7-9 and TRBJ2-7, with 12 nucleotides matching TRBD2. DNA of the CDR3: TGTGCCAGCAGCTCCCTGACTAGCGGGAGTCCCCACGAGCAGTACTTC. Its protein product is CASSSLTSGSPHEQYF.